This TCR beta chain was identified in a study of cytomegalovirus exposure and HLA in healthy donors. The CDR3 is 17 residues long. Trimming took off 5 bases at V and 5 bases at J, with 24 bases between the two ends. Germline V gene data show CDR1 as SEHNR and CDR2 as FQNEAQ (reference sequence). Details on this clone: Its antigen remains unidentified.

The primer mix had 60 Vbeta and 13 Jbeta primers. Only in-frame clones appear in the TCRdb table, and some are missing; sequencing was by immunoSEQ multiplex PCR. The sample holds about 200,000 clones; around nine tenths are singletons and the top ten take about 1.7%. Study-wide findings and caveats: Exclusion as indistinguishable affected some V segments, including TRBV6-2 and TRBV6-3. A missense variant in DCLRE1C was later tied to TCR beta V- and J-gene trimming. Under in vitro conditions, a few CMV-associated chains were confirmed as specific for CMV antigens. The productive fraction for most TCR beta V segments was about 87% or about 30% in an earlier analysis.

This receptor was identified in a woman aged 18-29 years in good health and CMV-seronegative. The rearrangement uses TRBV7-9 and TRBJ2-5, with D maybe TRBD2 (5 bases). The sequenced sample was PBMCs. The CDR3 nucleotides read TGTGCCAGCAGCGTGCCCCCGGGGAGACCGCTAAGGGAGACCCAGTACTTC. It specifies CASSVPPGRPLRETQYF.